This TCR beta chain was found in a study of blood T cell repertoires in COVID-19. Overall study: There were acute and convalescent COVID-19 samples, and they came from the United States, Italy and Spain. Sample material is recorded as cDNA or gDNA derived from T cells, B-cell-depleted T cells, or PBMCs.

Original processing methods: Counts of nucleated cells, estimated from reference gene primer amplification, were obtained. Profiling relied on immunoSEQ multiplex PCR, and the TCRdb table lists in-frame clones only, not all of them. D and trimming come from the DNA, and the V and J calls and clone size come from that table. The sample lists 150,000 or so clones; around 83% were seen once. Germline V gives CDR1 SNHLY, CDR2 FYNNEI. Trimming shortened V by 6 bases and J by 7 bases, and 19 bases separated the two germline ends. The CDR3 loop spans 15 amino acids. This clone has a single count. This TCR was recovered from a woman in her sixties with acute or convalescent COVID-19. The sample was peripheral blood. This chain joins TRBV2 and TRBJ1-5, with a weak D call TRBD1 (5 bases). CDR3 sequence reads: CASSDMAGLGQPQHF. Written as DNA, the CDR3 is TGTGCCAGCAGCGACATGGCAGGGCTGGGGCAGCCCCAGCATTTT. The variable domain in full, with the rest retrieved from reference TRBV2 and TRBJ1-5, is EPEVTQTPSHQVTQMGQEVILRCVPISNHLYFYWYRQILGQKVEFLVSFYNNEISEKSEIFDDQFSVERPDGSNFTLKIRSTKLEDSAMYFCASSDMAGLGQPQHFGDGTRLSIL.